This T cell receptor beta chain is from a study of blood T cell repertoires in COVID-19. Overall study context: Samples representing acute and convalescent COVID-19 were sourced from the United States, Italy and Spain. T cells, B-cell-depleted T cells, or PBMCs provided the cDNA or gDNA that served as material.

This CDR3 is 17 amino acids long. V lost 2 bases, J lost 0 bases, and 14 bases lay in between. CDR1 is MNHNS and CDR2 is SASEGT in the germline V gene. Study processing details: Estimation of nucleated cell counts was performed using reference gene primer amplification. The protocol was immunoSEQ multiplex PCR, while the TCRdb copy is restricted to in-frame clones and leaves out a portion. The DNA gave D and trimming, while V, J and clone size come from that table. Of under 200,000 clones in the sample, approximately 88% were seen once. V is TRBV6-1 and J is TRBJ1-3; D call uncertain. The sequenced material came from peripheral blood. This receptor was obtained from a woman aged 80 or older with active or convalescent COVID-19. CDR3 amino acids: CASSEPIDGSSGNTIYF. The DNA for the CDR3 is TGTGCCAGCAGTGAACCTATTGACGGGAGCTCTGGAAACACCATATATTTT.